This TCR beta chain was obtained from a study of blood T cell repertoires in COVID-19 (dated by TCRdb to 2018 to 2021). Notes on the research overall: Samples from collaborators originated in the United States, Italy and Spain and spanned both the acute and convalescent phases of COVID-19. Samples came from the ongoing ImmuneRACE study (first 160 participants) plus 1,254 subjects from 6 global collaborators. The repertoires were released in a freely available public database meant as a resource for research on the immune response to SARS-CoV-2. Nearly every sample came with metadata listing a de-identified subject ID, COVID-19 status, age in years and sex. Where available, HLA class I and class II types were obtained from metadata supplied by the sample provider rather than from assay-based typing. Subjects who had been exposed to COVID-19, were actively infected with it, or had recovered from it provided the deeply sampled blood TCRbeta repertoires that made up the dataset. The material from the prospective study consisted of cDNA or gDNA derived from T cells, B-cell-depleted T cells, or PBMCs.

From the germline V gene (reference sequence), CDR1 is LGHDT and CDR2 is YNNKEL. Germline trimming amounts to 4 bases on V and 4 bases on J, with 12 as the count of junction bases outside the gene matches. The CDR3 numbers 17 residues from cysteine through phenylalanine. Of the read, only the CDR3 DNA is kept; its 51 bases are in frame from base 1. The research as a whole found: How much clinical and demographic metadata was included differed by source and by participant, and the metadata was provided uncurated.

Participants in the prospective study were aged roughly 18 to 89 years, lived in 20 to 30 United States geographic areas, and enrolled through a virtual design. To assign participants to cohorts, the prospective study relied on clinical history that participants themselves reported in a screening survey and a study questionnaire. ImmuneRACE Cohort 3 recovered participants were defined by two consecutive negative NP/OP PCR tests, healthcare professional clearance, or symptom resolution. Mobile phlebotomists in the prospective study collected whole blood, serum and a nasopharyngeal or oropharyngeal swab from every participant. Prospective study participants could optionally give additional blood draws and questionnaires over an approximately two-month period. Before DNA extraction, blood samples from the prospective study were shipped at room temperature or frozen. TCRbeta CDR3 regions were amplified from genomic DNA by means of the immunoSEQ Assay, a bias-controlled multiplex PCR. In the original analysis: The number of nucleated cells in each sample was estimated from the amplification of reference gene primers within the assay. Sequence reads were collapsed and filtered to measure the absolute abundance of every unique TCRbeta CDR3 rearrangement. For each sample, productive Simpson clonality was calculated as the square root of Simpson's diversity index across productive rearrangements. TCRdb's version of the immuneACCESS table is confined to in-frame rearrangements and falls short of the full clone set. An unresolved V gene accounts for under half of the shortfall where checked; the remainder is of unknown origin. The V and J calls and the clone size are those of that table, but D and trimming were determined from the DNA. A total of about 480,000 clones appear in this sample, approximately 88% of them only once. The ten largest account for approximately 2% of the sample.

Regarding this clone: Its antigen has not been determined. Base quality data are lacking; no much larger clone is found one base away.

Input material: PBMCs or T cells enriched from blood (not recorded which). The chain links TRBV3-1 (or the pseudogene TRBV3-2) with TRBJ2-3; TRBD1 aligns with 9 central bases. This receptor was obtained from a woman between 35 and 50 years old who had recovered from COVID-19. The DNA sequence is given as TGTGCCAGCAGCCTGAGCTTCCGGGACAGGGCGGCAGATACGCAGTATTTT. Its amino acids are CASSLSFRDRAADTQYF.